These T cell receptor beta chains were read from a single sample in a study of blood T cell repertoires in COVID-19. Assay used: immunoSEQ multiplex PCR; TCRdb lists only in-frame clones, some missing. The sample holds over 200,000 clones, 88% seen once. Sequenced material: peripheral blood. These receptors were collected from a man between 60 and 75 years old who had recovered from COVID-19. CDR3s include the opening cysteine and the closing phenylalanine or tryptophan. Each record gives: J gene, clone size, CDR3 length, V gene, D gene, CDR3 protein, CDR3 DNA. D genes are given only for firm matches. Some rows have no size entry. The others give once, few or many, or a class for an expanded clone.

j_call: TRBJ2-3; clone_size: NA; cdr3_length: 15; v_call: TRBV9; d_call: TRBD1; cdr3_aa: CASSVQGASTDTQYF; cdr3_nt: TGTGCCAGCAGCGTACAGGGGGCCAGCACAGATACGCAGTATTTT
j_call: TRBJ2-7; clone_size: NA; cdr3_length: 13; v_call: TRBV15; d_call: NA; cdr3_aa: CATRTGSGDEQYF; cdr3_nt: TGTGCCACCAGAACGGGTTCGGGAGACGAGCAGTACTTC
j_call: TRBJ2-7; clone_size: few; cdr3_length: 14; v_call: TRBV2; d_call: TRBD1; cdr3_aa: CASSPRDRYYEQYF; cdr3_nt: TGTGCCAGCAGCCCCCGGGACAGATACTACGAGCAGTACTTC
j_call: TRBJ1-2; clone_size: NA; cdr3_length: 14; v_call: TRBV19; d_call: NA; cdr3_aa: CASSIGRGSYGYTF; cdr3_nt: TGTGCCAGTAGTATAGGTCGGGGGAGCTATGGCTACACCTTC
j_call: TRBJ2-5; clone_size: NA; cdr3_length: 14; v_call: TRBV6-5; d_call: NA; cdr3_aa: CASSPSGPQETQYF; cdr3_nt: TGTGCCAGCAGTCCAAGCGGGCCCCAAGAGACCCAGTACTTC
j_call: TRBJ2-7; clone_size: NA; cdr3_length: 16; v_call: TRBV18; d_call: NA; cdr3_aa: CASSPQGAGVVNEQYF; cdr3_nt: TGTGCCAGCTCACCACAGGGCGCAGGGGTAGTTAACGAGCAGTACTTC
j_call: TRBJ1-1; clone_size: NA; cdr3_length: 15; v_call: TRBV19; d_call: NA; cdr3_aa: CASSIRKGGDTEAFF; cdr3_nt: TGTGCCAGTAGTATTAGGAAAGGGGGTGACACTGAAGCTTTCTTT
j_call: TRBJ1-2; clone_size: NA; cdr3_length: 16; v_call: TRBV15; d_call: NA; cdr3_aa: CATSRVDTIGENGYTF; cdr3_nt: TGTGCCACCAGCAGAGTGGACACCATAGGGGAAAATGGCTACACCTTC
j_call: TRBJ2-5; clone_size: NA; cdr3_length: 16; v_call: TRBV11-2; d_call: TRBD2; cdr3_aa: CASTRTSGGAKKTQYF; cdr3_nt: TGTGCCAGCACCAGGACTAGCGGGGGGGCCAAGAAGACCCAGTACTTC
j_call: TRBJ2-2; clone_size: NA; cdr3_length: 12; v_call: TRBV27; d_call: NA; cdr3_aa: CASSSNAGELFF; cdr3_nt: TGTGCCAGCAGTTCTAACGCTGGGGAGCTGTTTTTT
j_call: TRBJ2-1; clone_size: NA; cdr3_length: 13; v_call: TRBV7-2; d_call: TRBD2; cdr3_aa: CATRTGGVVEQFF; cdr3_nt: TGTGCCACACGTACGGGGGGGGTTGTTGAGCAGTTCTTC
j_call: TRBJ2-1; clone_size: NA; cdr3_length: 16; v_call: TRBV7-3; d_call: TRBD2; cdr3_aa: CASRLESGGLYNEQFF; cdr3_nt: TGTGCCAGCAGGTTGGAAAGCGGGGGGCTTTACAATGAGCAGTTCTTC
j_call: TRBJ2-4; clone_size: NA; cdr3_length: 14; v_call: TRBV19; d_call: NA; cdr3_aa: CASNPSGAKNIQYF; cdr3_nt: TGTGCCAGTAATCCCTCGGGGGCCAAAAACATTCAGTACTTC
j_call: TRBJ2-5; clone_size: NA; cdr3_length: 15; v_call: TRBV19; d_call: NA; cdr3_aa: CASSMGPTAQETQYF; cdr3_nt: TGTGCCAGTAGTATGGGGCCAACGGCCCAAGAGACCCAGTACTTC
j_call: TRBJ1-4; clone_size: NA; cdr3_length: 15; v_call: TRBV6-5; d_call: TRBD1; cdr3_aa: CASSSGQATNEKLFF; cdr3_nt: TGTGCCAGCAGTAGTGGACAGGCGACTAATGAAAAACTGTTTTTT
j_call: TRBJ2-1; clone_size: NA; cdr3_length: 14; v_call: TRBV6-6; d_call: TRBD1; cdr3_aa: CASRQGVGYNEQFF; cdr3_nt: TGTGCCAGCAGGCAGGGGGTTGGCTACAATGAGCAGTTCTTC
j_call: TRBJ2-4; clone_size: NA; cdr3_length: 15; v_call: TRBV2; d_call: NA; cdr3_aa: CASATSSVSKNIQYF; cdr3_nt: TGTGCCAGCGCCACCTCATCGGTCTCAAAAAACATTCAGTACTTC
j_call: TRBJ2-2; clone_size: few; cdr3_length: 16; v_call: TRBV9; d_call: NA; cdr3_aa: CASSVAFRTEHRELFF; cdr3_nt: TGTGCCAGCAGCGTAGCTTTCCGGACAGAGCACCGGGAGCTGTTTTTT
j_call: TRBJ1-2; clone_size: NA; cdr3_length: 14; v_call: TRBV7-9; d_call: NA; cdr3_aa: CASSPGELHYGYTF; cdr3_nt: TGTGCCAGCAGCCCCGGAGAGCTACACTATGGCTACACCTTC
j_call: TRBJ2-5; clone_size: NA; cdr3_length: 13; v_call: TRBV30; d_call: TRBD1; cdr3_aa: CAWSLTGPWPQYF; cdr3_nt: TGTGCCTGGAGCCTGACAGGGCCTTGGCCCCAGTACTTC
j_call: TRBJ1-4; clone_size: NA; cdr3_length: 15; v_call: TRBV7-2; d_call: NA; cdr3_aa: CASSLVGRTNEKLFF; cdr3_nt: TGTGCCAGCAGCTTAGTAGGGAGGACTAATGAAAAACTGTTTTTT
j_call: TRBJ2-5; clone_size: NA; cdr3_length: 16; v_call: TRBV3-1/TRBV3-2; d_call: NA; cdr3_aa: CASSHPSFWAQETQYF; cdr3_nt: TGTGCCAGCAGCCATCCTTCATTTTGGGCCCAAGAGACCCAGTACTTC
j_call: TRBJ2-3; clone_size: NA; cdr3_length: 14; v_call: TRBV5-1; d_call: NA; cdr3_aa: CASSLSRGGDTQYF; cdr3_nt: TGCGCCAGCAGCTTGAGCAGGGGTGGCGATACGCAGTATTTT
j_call: TRBJ2-6; clone_size: NA; cdr3_length: 16; v_call: TRBV4-2; d_call: NA; cdr3_aa: CASSQGQEVGANVLTF; cdr3_nt: TGTGCCAGCAGCCAAGGGCAGGAGGTTGGGGCCAACGTCCTGACTTTC
j_call: TRBJ1-2; clone_size: NA; cdr3_length: 14; v_call: TRBV13; d_call: NA; cdr3_aa: CASSVRGGAGGYTF; cdr3_nt: TGTGCCAGCAGCGTAAGGGGGGGCGCTGGTGGCTACACCTTC
j_call: TRBJ2-7; clone_size: NA; cdr3_length: 13; v_call: TRBV2; d_call: TRBD2; cdr3_aa: CASSWGREGWQYF; cdr3_nt: TGTGCCAGCAGTTGGGGCAGGGAGGGATGGCAGTACTTC
j_call: TRBJ1-2; clone_size: NA; cdr3_length: 13; v_call: TRBV7-9; d_call: NA; cdr3_aa: CASSLGAGDGYTF; cdr3_nt: TGTGCCAGCAGCTTAGGGGCCGGGGATGGCTACACCTTC
j_call: TRBJ2-5; clone_size: many; cdr3_length: 15; v_call: TRBV7-2; d_call: TRBD2; cdr3_aa: CASSFGGGAGETQYF; cdr3_nt: TGTGCCAGCAGCTTCGGCGGGGGGGCGGGAGAGACCCAGTACTTC
j_call: TRBJ1-5; clone_size: NA; cdr3_length: 15; v_call: TRBV27; d_call: NA; cdr3_aa: CASSFAGSGNQPQHF; cdr3_nt: TGTGCCAGCAGTTTTGCGGGTTCGGGCAATCAGCCCCAGCATTTT
j_call: TRBJ2-5; clone_size: NA; cdr3_length: 15; v_call: TRBV7-2; d_call: TRBD2; cdr3_aa: CASSRTLADLETQYF; cdr3_nt: TGTGCCAGCAGCCGCACACTAGCGGATCTGGAGACCCAGTACTTC
j_call: TRBJ2-5; clone_size: NA; cdr3_length: 17; v_call: TRBV2; d_call: TRBD1; cdr3_aa: CASGLSTRTGRGETQYF; cdr3_nt: TGTGCCAGCGGCCTTAGTACGAGGACAGGGAGAGGAGAGACCCAGTACTTC
j_call: TRBJ2-3; clone_size: NA; cdr3_length: 15; v_call: TRBV7-2; d_call: TRBD1; cdr3_aa: CASSLTGLGTDTQYF; cdr3_nt: TGTGCCAGCAGCCTGACAGGGTTGGGCACAGATACGCAGTATTTT
j_call: TRBJ1-6; clone_size: NA; cdr3_length: 13; v_call: TRBV2; d_call: TRBD1; cdr3_aa: CARGTDYNSPLHF; cdr3_nt: TGTGCCAGAGGGACAGACTATAATTCACCCCTCCACTTT
j_call: TRBJ1-2; clone_size: NA; cdr3_length: 14; v_call: TRBV30; d_call: NA; cdr3_aa: CAWSPGGGRYGYTF; cdr3_nt: TGTGCCTGGAGTCCCGGCGGGGGCAGGTATGGCTACACCTTC
j_call: TRBJ2-7; clone_size: few; cdr3_length: 16; v_call: TRBV7-6; d_call: TRBD1; cdr3_aa: CASSRGQGRMTYEQYF; cdr3_nt: TGTGCCAGCAGCAGGGGACAGGGAAGGATGACCTACGAGCAGTACTTC
j_call: TRBJ2-2; clone_size: NA; cdr3_length: 16; v_call: TRBV5-4; d_call: TRBD1; cdr3_aa: CASGPGQATNTGELFF; cdr3_nt: TGTGCCAGCGGCCCGGGACAGGCTACGAACACCGGGGAGCTGTTTTTT
j_call: TRBJ1-6; clone_size: NA; cdr3_length: 17; v_call: TRBV21-1; d_call: NA; cdr3_aa: CASSTETDSSYNSPLHF; cdr3_nt: TGTGCCAGCAGCACCGAGACAGATAGCTCCTATAATTCACCCCTCCACTTT
j_call: TRBJ1-1; clone_size: NA; cdr3_length: 16; v_call: TRBV4-2; d_call: TRBD1; cdr3_aa: CASSQPGRGQGSEAFF; cdr3_nt: TGTGCCAGCAGCCAACCCGGCCGGGGACAGGGTTCTGAAGCTTTCTTT
j_call: TRBJ1-2; clone_size: NA; cdr3_length: 12; v_call: TRBV11-2; d_call: NA; cdr3_aa: CASSHSSRGYTF; cdr3_nt: TGTGCCAGCAGTCATTCTTCGCGGGGCTACACCTTC
j_call: TRBJ2-1; clone_size: NA; cdr3_length: 19; v_call: TRBV18; d_call: TRBD2; cdr3_aa: CASSPRGTSGRSSYNEQFF; cdr3_nt: TGTGCCAGCTCACCAAGAGGGACTAGCGGCAGGAGCTCCTACAATGAGCAGTTCTTC
j_call: TRBJ2-2; clone_size: once; cdr3_length: 16; v_call: TRBV5-4; d_call: NA; cdr3_aa: CASSLKGTPNTGELFF; cdr3_nt: TGTGCCAGCAGCTTGAAGGGGACACCGAACACCGGGGAGCTGTTTTTT
j_call: TRBJ2-5; clone_size: few; cdr3_length: 15; v_call: TRBV7-6; d_call: TRBD2; cdr3_aa: CASQASGGFQETQYF; cdr3_nt: TGTGCCAGCCAGGCGAGCGGGGGGTTCCAAGAGACCCAGTACTTC
j_call: TRBJ2-3; clone_size: NA; cdr3_length: 15; v_call: TRBV5-1; d_call: TRBD2; cdr3_aa: CASSLLAGATDTQYF; cdr3_nt: TGCGCCAGCAGCTTGCTAGCGGGGGCTACAGATACGCAGTATTTT
j_call: TRBJ2-5; clone_size: once; cdr3_length: 14; v_call: TRBV3-1/TRBV3-2; d_call: TRBD2; cdr3_aa: CASRLAGVLETQYF; cdr3_nt: TGTGCCAGCAGACTAGCGGGGGTCTTGGAGACCCAGTACTTC
j_call: TRBJ2-6; clone_size: NA; cdr3_length: 17; v_call: TRBV5-1; d_call: TRBD1; cdr3_aa: CASSSGTGYSGANVLTF; cdr3_nt: TGCGCCAGCAGCTCAGGGACAGGGTACTCTGGGGCCAACGTCCTGACTTTC